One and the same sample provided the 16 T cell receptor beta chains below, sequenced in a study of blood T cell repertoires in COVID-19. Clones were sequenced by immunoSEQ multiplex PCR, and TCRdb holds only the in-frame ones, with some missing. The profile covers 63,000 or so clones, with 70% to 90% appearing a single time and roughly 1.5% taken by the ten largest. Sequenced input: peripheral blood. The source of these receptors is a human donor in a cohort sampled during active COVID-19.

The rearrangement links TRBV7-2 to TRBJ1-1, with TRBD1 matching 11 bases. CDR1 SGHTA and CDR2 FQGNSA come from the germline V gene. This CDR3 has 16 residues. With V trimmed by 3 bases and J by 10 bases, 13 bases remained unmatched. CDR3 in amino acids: CASSFPGQGAREAAFF. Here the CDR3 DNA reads TGTGCCAGCAGCTTTCCTGGACAGGGGGCCCGCGAGGCAGCTTTCTTT.

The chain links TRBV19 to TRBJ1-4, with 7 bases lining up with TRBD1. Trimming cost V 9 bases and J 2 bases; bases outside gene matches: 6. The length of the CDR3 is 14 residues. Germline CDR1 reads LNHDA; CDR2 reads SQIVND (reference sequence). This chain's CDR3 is CASHRDSTNEKLFF. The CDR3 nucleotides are TGTGCCAGCCACCGGGACAGTACTAATGAAAAACTGTTTTTT.

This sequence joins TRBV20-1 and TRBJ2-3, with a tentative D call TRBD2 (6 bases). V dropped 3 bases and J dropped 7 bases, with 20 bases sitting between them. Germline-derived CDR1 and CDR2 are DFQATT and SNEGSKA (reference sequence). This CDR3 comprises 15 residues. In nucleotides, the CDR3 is TGCAGTGCTAGTGTGCGGGACCGGTTCTCGCATACGCAGTATTTT. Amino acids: CSASVRDRFSHTQYF.

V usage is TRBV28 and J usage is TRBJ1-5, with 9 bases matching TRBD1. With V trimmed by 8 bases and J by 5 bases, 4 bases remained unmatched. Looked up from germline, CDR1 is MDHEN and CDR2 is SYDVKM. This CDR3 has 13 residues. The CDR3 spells CASYTGGYQPQHF. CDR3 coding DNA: TGTGCCAGCTACACAGGGGGCTATCAGCCCCAGCATTTT.

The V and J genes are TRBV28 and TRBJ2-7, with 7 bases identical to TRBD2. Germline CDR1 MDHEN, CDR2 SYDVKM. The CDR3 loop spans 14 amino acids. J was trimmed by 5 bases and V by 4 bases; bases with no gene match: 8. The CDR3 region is CASSSMGGGNEQYF. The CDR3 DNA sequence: TGTGCCAGCAGTTCTATGGGGGGGGGAAACGAGCAGTACTTC. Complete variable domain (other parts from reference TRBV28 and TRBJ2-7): DVKVTQSSRYLVKRTGEKVFLECVQDMDHENMFWYRQDPGLGLRLIYFSYDVKMKEKGDIPEGYSVSREKKERFSLILESASTNQTSMYLCASSSMGGGNEQYFGPGTRLTVT.

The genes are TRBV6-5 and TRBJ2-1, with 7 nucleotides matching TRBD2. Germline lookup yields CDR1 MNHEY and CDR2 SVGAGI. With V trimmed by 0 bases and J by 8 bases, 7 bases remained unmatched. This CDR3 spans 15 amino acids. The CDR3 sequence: CASSYSRRGRDEQFF. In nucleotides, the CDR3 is TGTGCCAGCAGTTACTCGAGGCGTGGGAGGGATGAGCAGTTCTTC.

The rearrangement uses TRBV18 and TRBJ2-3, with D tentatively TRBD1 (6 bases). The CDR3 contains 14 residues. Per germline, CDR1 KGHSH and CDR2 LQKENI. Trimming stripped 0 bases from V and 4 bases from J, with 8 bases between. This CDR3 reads CASSPPGQPDTQYF. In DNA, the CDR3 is TGTGCCAGCTCACCACCAGGACAGCCAGATACGCAGTATTTT.

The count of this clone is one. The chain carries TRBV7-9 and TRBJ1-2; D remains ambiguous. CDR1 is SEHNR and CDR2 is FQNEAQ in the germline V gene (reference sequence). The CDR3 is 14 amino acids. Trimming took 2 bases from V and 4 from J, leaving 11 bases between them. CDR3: CASSLTAGTYGYTF. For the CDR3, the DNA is TGTGCCAGCAGCTTAACAGCGGGAACCTATGGCTACACCTTC.

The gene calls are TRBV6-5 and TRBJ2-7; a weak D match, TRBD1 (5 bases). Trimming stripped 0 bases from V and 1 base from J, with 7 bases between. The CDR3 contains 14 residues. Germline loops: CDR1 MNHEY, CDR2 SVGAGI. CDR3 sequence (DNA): TGTGCCAGCAGTTACTCCCAGGGTTCCTACGAGCAGTACTTC. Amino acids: CASSYSQGSYEQYF.

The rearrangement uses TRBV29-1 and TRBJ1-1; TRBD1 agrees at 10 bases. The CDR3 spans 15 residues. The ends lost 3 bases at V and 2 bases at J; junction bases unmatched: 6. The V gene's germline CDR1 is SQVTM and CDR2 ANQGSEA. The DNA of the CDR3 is TGCAGCGTTGACCCGGGACAGGGGCGAAACACTGAAGCTTTCTTT. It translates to CSVDPGQGRNTEAFF.

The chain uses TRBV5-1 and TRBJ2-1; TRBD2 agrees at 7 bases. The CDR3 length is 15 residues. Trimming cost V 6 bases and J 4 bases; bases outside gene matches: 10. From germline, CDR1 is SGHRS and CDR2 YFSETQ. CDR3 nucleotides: TGCGCCAGCACCATGGGGGGGACCGTGTACAATGAGCAGTTCTTC. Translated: CASTMGGTVYNEQFF.

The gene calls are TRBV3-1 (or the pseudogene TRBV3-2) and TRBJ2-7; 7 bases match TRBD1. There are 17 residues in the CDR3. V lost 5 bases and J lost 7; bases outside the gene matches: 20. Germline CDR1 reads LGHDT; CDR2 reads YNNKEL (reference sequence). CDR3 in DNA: TGTGCCAGCAGCTTTGGACAGGCCCGTCTGGGGTTAGAAGAGCAGTACTTC. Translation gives CASSFGQARLGLEEQYF.

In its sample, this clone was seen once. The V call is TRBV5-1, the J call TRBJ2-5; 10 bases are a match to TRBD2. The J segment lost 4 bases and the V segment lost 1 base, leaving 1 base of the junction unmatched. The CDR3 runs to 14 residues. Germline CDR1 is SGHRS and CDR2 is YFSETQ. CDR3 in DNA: TGCGCCAGCAGCTTGCTAGCGGGAGTAGAGACCCAGTACTTC. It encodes CASSLLAGVETQYF. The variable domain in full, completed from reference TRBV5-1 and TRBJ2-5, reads KAGVTQTPRYLIKTRGQQVTLSCSPISGHRSVSWYQQTPGQGLQFLFEYFSETQRNKGNFPGRFSGRQFSNSRSEMNVSTLELGDSALYLCASSLLAGVETQYFGPGTRLLVL.

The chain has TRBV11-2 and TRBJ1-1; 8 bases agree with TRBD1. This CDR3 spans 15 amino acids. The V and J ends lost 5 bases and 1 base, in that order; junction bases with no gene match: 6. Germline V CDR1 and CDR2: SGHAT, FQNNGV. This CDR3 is CASSPVGTGNTEAFF. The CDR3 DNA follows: TGTGCCAGCAGCCCAGTTGGGACAGGGAACACTGAAGCTTTCTTT.

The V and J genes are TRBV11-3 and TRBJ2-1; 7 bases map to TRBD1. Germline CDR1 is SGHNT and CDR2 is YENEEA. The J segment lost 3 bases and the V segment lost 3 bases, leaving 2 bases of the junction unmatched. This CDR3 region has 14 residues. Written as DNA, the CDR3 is TGTGCCAGCAGCTTCGGGGACAGCTACAATGAGCAGTTCTTC. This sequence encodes CASSFGDSYNEQFF.

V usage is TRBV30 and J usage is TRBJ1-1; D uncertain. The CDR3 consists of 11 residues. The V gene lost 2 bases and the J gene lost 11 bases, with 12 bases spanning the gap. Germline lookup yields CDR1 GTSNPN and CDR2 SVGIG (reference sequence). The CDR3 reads CAWSREGLAFF. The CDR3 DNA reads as TGTGCCTGGAGTCGGGAGGGTCTGGCTTTCTTT.